This T cell receptor beta chain appears in the sequencing data of a study of blood T cell repertoires in COVID-19. About the study: Samples of COVID-19 (acute and convalescent) were obtained from the United States, Italy and Spain. In each case, the material was cDNA or gDNA derived from T cells, B-cell-depleted T cells, or PBMCs.

Sequenced by immunoSEQ multiplex PCR; TCRdb stores in-frame clones only, minus some. The table lists 30,000 or so clones, around 86% of them singletons. The germline V gene has CDR1 SGHRS and CDR2 YFSETQ. J lost 1 base, V lost 7 bases, and 9 bases had no gene match. CDR3 length: 15 residues. The chain carries TRBV5-1 and TRBJ2-7; 9 nucleotides match TRBD1. The specimen was peripheral blood. The clonotype was recovered from a woman older than 75 with active or convalescent COVID-19. CDR3 bases: TGCGCCAGCGCCCACGGGACAGGGTATTCCTACGAGCAGTACTTC. This gives the protein CASAHGTGYSYEQYF.